The 27 T cell receptor beta chains reported below all come from one sample, sequenced in a study of T cell repertoires in cytomegalovirus infection. TCRdb used MiXCR to reprocess the reads, holding one entry per CDR3 protein. The data show 250,000 to 300,000 distinct CDR3 sequences, roughly 9.1% seen once. The sequenced sample was PBMCs. All receptors derive from a human donor in good health (CMV status not recorded). Some clones in this sample may be carry-over from other donors' samples.

This clonotype has a count of ten or more. The V and J genes are TRBV7-2 and TRBJ2-7, with TRBD2 matching over 9 bases. CDR3 length: 15 amino acids. Trimming cost V 5 bases and J 2 bases; bases outside gene matches: 7. In germline, CDR1 is SGHTA, CDR2 FQGNSA. The CDR3 bases are TGTGCCAGCAGCCCGGGACTAGCCTCTACCTACGAGCAGTACTTC. Protein sequence: CASSPGLASTYEQYF.

The chain links TRBV20-1 to TRBJ1-5, with D tentatively TRBD1 (6 bases). Germline loops: CDR1 DFQATT, CDR2 SNEGSKA (reference sequence). Deletions cut 6 bases from V and 2 bases from J, with 14 bases between. This CDR3 comprises 14 residues. The CDR3 nucleotides read TGCAGTGCCAAGGACAGTTGGGGCAATCAGCCCCAGCATTTT. This gives the protein CSAKDSWGNQPQHF.

This clonotype was seen at least ten times. The rearrangement links TRBV30 to TRBJ1-6; D is possibly TRBD1 (6 bases). This CDR3 has 16 residues. V dropped 3 bases and J dropped 0 bases, with 12 bases sitting between them. The germline CDR1 and CDR2 sequences are GTSNPN and SVGIG (reference sequence). CDR3 sequence: CAWRPDRSSYNSPLHF. The CDR3 DNA reads TGTGCCTGGAGACCGGACAGAAGCTCCTATAATTCACCCCTCCACTTT.

This clonotype was counted at least ten times. The V gene is TRBV5-5, the J gene TRBJ2-3; 7 bases are a match to TRBD1. The CDR3 consists of 17 residues. The germline CDR1 and CDR2 sequences are SGHKS and YYEKEE (reference sequence). V trimming: 6 bases; J trimming: 0 bases; junction bases outside the gene matches: 13. CDR3 sequence: CASNRDRPNSSTDTQYF. The CDR3 DNA reads TGTGCCAGCAACCGGGACAGACCAAATTCTAGCACAGATACGCAGTATTTT.

The gene calls are TRBV7-2 and TRBJ2-7; 7 bases agree with TRBD1. With 5 bases clipped from V and 6 bases from J, the junction kept 13 bases outside the gene matches. Germline V gives CDR1 SGHTA, CDR2 FQGNSA. The CDR3 is 15 amino acids. CDR3 nucleotide sequence: TGTGCCAGCAGCGTCAGGGGGATACAGGGAACCGAGCAGTACTTC. Amino acid sequence: CASSVRGIQGTEQYF.

This clonotype turned up a few times. The V call is TRBV12-5, the J call TRBJ2-3, with TRBD2 matching 13 bases. CDR3 length: 18 amino acids. Germline V gives CDR1 LGHNT, CDR2 FRNRAP. Trimming cost V 6 bases and J 6 bases; bases outside gene matches: 15. The CDR3 DNA reads TGTGCTAGTGGCCCCGGACTAGCGGGAGATCCCAGATCCGATACGCAGTATTTT. Encoded protein: CASGPGLAGDPRSDTQYF.

In its sample, this clonotype was seen many times. Written as DNA, the CDR3 is TGTGCCAGCAGCCTACAGGGGGGCCTTGGCGAAAAACTGTTTTTT. Translating it yields CASSLQGGLGEKLFF. The chain links TRBV7-8 to TRBJ1-4; 8 bases are shared with TRBD1. This CDR3 has 15 residues. J gave up 8 bases and V 5 bases, and 10 bases lay outside the gene matches. From germline, CDR1 is SGHVS and CDR2 FQNEAQ.

This clonotype was picked up many times. V and J are TRBV6-6 and TRBJ1-6; a possible D gene is TRBD1 (5 bases). CDR1 is MNHNY and CDR2 is SVGAGI in the germline V gene (reference sequence). The CDR3 is 13 amino acids. V lost 8 bases and J lost 10, with 15 bases in between. The CDR3 region is CASSPTGVSPLHF. The CDR3 nucleotides read TGTGCCAGCTCCCCGACGGGGGTGTCACCCCTCCACTTT.

This clonotype was counted at least ten times. The chain combines TRBV7-2 with TRBJ2-7, with D uncertain. Looked up from germline, CDR1 is SGHTA and CDR2 is FQGNSA. CDR3 length: 13 amino acids. V gave up 5 bases and J gave up 2 bases, with 10 bases separating them. The CDR3 sequence: CASSDAGPYEQYF. The CDR3 DNA follows: TGTGCCAGCAGCGACGCAGGACCCTACGAGCAGTACTTC. Supplemented by reference TRBV7-2 and TRBJ2-7, the full variable domain reads GAGVSQSPSNKVTEKGKDVELRCDPISGHTALYWYRQSLGQGLEFLIYFQGNSAPDKSGLPSDRFSAERTGGSVSTLTIQRTQQEDSAVYLCASSDAGPYEQYFGPGTRLTVT.

This clonotype was seen ten or more times. The rearrangement links TRBV2 to TRBJ1-2, with a tentative D call TRBD1 (6 bases). Trimming stripped 0 bases from V and 5 bases from J, with 7 bases between. CDR1 and CDR2 (germline): SNHLY, FYNNEI. The CDR3 has 13 amino acids. Here the CDR3 reads CASSEAQGYGYTF. CDR3 bases: TGTGCCAGCAGTGAAGCACAGGGATATGGCTACACCTTC.

The rearrangement links TRBV11-2 to TRBJ2-5; D call uncertain. CDR1 SGHAT and CDR2 FQNNGV come from the germline V gene. The CDR3 runs 12 residues. Trimming shortened V by 6 bases and J by 5 bases, and 10 bases separated the two germline ends. The CDR3 DNA reads TGTGCCAGCAGTCTTAGGAGTGAGACCCAGTACTTC. As protein: CASSLRSETQYF.

This clonotype turned up a few times. This chain connects TRBV10-3 to TRBJ1-3; D not resolved. The germline CDR1 and CDR2 sequences are ENHRY and SYGVKD. The CDR3 is 16 amino acids. V was cut by 10 bases and J by 0 bases, with 19 bases left in between. DNA for the CDR3: TGTGCCACCGCGGTGGACGGAACCGGCTCTGGAAACACCATATATTTT. The encoded protein is CATAVDGTGSGNTIYF.

This chain connects TRBV20-1 to TRBJ2-5, with 11 bases that match TRBD2. The germline V gene has CDR1 DFQATT and CDR2 SNEGSKA (reference sequence). Trimming at V came to 1 base and at J to 5 bases, leaving 6 bases not matched to a gene. The CDR3 sequence is 15 residues long. The CDR3 here is CSARVLAGGLETQYF. The CDR3 DNA sequence: TGCAGTGCTAGAGTGTTAGCGGGGGGGCTTGAGACCCAGTACTTC.

This clonotype was picked up many times. The chain couples TRBV7-9 to TRBJ1-3; D is ambiguous. The germline gives CDR1 SEHNR, CDR2 FQNEAQ (reference sequence). Trimming removed 5 bases at V and 9 bases at J, with 8 bases between. This CDR3 has 11 amino acids. In DNA form, the CDR3 reads TGTGCCAGCAGCCAACAAAGCACCATATATTTT. Translated, it gives CASSQQSTIYF.

Many counts were recorded for this clonotype. CDR3 DNA: TGTGCCAGCACCCGGGGGCTCTCTGGGGCCAACGTCCTGACTTTC. This translates into CASTRGLSGANVLTF. The chain uses TRBV12-3 or TRBV12-4 and TRBJ2-6; perhaps D is TRBD1 or TRBD2 (6 bases each). The CDR3 totals 15 residues. Trimming cost V 7 bases and J 0 bases, with 10 bases left between them.

This clonotype showed up just a few times. V gene TRBV28 combines with J gene TRBJ2-5; D remains ambiguous. Trimming removed 5 bases from V and 2 bases from J, with 12 bases in between. CDR3 length: 14 amino acids. The germline CDR1 and CDR2 sequences are MDHEN and SYDVKM. The DNA of the CDR3 is TGTGCCAGCAGTCCAGATGTTGGACAAGAGACCCAGTACTTC. Translated: CASSPDVGQETQYF.

This clonotype was seen at least ten times. The rearrangement links TRBV7-2 to TRBJ2-2; D remains ambiguous. This CDR3 has 16 amino acids. Germline V lookup: CDR1 SGHTA, CDR2 FQGNSA. Trimming took 5 bases from V and 0 from J, leaving 13 bases between them. The CDR3 DNA follows: TGTGCCAGCAGCCAACATAAAGGACCGAACACCGGGGAGCTGTTTTTT. This translates into CASSQHKGPNTGELFF.

This clonotype came up many times. The genes are TRBV7-2 and TRBJ2-7, with 7 positions matching TRBD2. CDR1 and CDR2 from the germline V gene are SGHTA and FQGNSA. The CDR3 extends over 15 amino acids. Trimming cost V 2 bases and J 7 bases; bases outside gene matches: 11. CDR3 DNA sequence: TGTGCCAGCAGCTTAACGGGAGGAGCGACGGGGGAGCAGTACTTC. Translated: CASSLTGGATGEQYF.

The V call is TRBV6-2 or TRBV6-3, the J call TRBJ1-5; D perhaps matches TRBD1 (5 bases). The CDR3 runs to 14 residues. Germline loops: CDR1 MNHEY, CDR2 SVGEGT. V gave up 2 bases and J gave up 7 bases, with 12 bases separating them. The CDR3 nucleotides read TGTGCCAGCAGTTACGTTGCAGGGCGGCAGCCCCAGCATTTT. Residues: CASSYVAGRQPQHF.

This clonotype showed up just a few times. The genes are TRBV20-1 and TRBJ2-7; TRBD1 matches at 7 bases. CDR1 DFQATT and CDR2 SNEGSKA come from the germline V gene (reference sequence). This CDR3 contains 14 residues. Germline trimming cut 3 bases from V and 0 bases from J; bases unmatched to any gene: 5. This CDR3 reads CSASSGGASYEQYF. The CDR3 coding sequence is TGCAGTGCTAGTTCAGGGGGTGCCTCCTACGAGCAGTACTTC.

This clonotype came up a few times. The V gene is TRBV12-5, the J gene TRBJ1-5; 10 bases are a match to TRBD1. The CDR3 contains 20 residues. In germline, CDR1 is LGHNT, CDR2 FRNRAP. J gave up 0 bases and V 4 bases, and 15 bases lay outside the gene matches. The DNA for the CDR3 is TGTGCTAGTGGTTCGCTCTCGTTGGGACAGGGGATCTATAGCAATCAGCCCCAGCATTTT. This codes for CASGSLSLGQGIYSNQPQHF.

This clonotype was detected a few times. The chain has TRBV11-2 and TRBJ2-7; D uncertain. The CDR3 spans 16 residues. The germline gives CDR1 SGHAT, CDR2 FQNNGV. Trimming took 1 base from V and 5 from J, leaving 18 bases between them. CDR3 nucleotide sequence: TGTGCCAGCAGCTTAGGGATGACGGGCCAATACAACGAGCAGTACTTC. It is translated as CASSLGMTGQYNEQYF.

This clonotype was observed at least ten times. This chain uses TRBV7-2 with TRBJ1-4; 7 positions agree with TRBD1. Germline V CDR1 and CDR2: SGHTA, FQGNSA. Trimming removed 5 bases from V and 4 bases from J; junction bases left unmatched: 4. The CDR3 is made up of 14 amino acids. The CDR3 coding sequence is TGTGCCAGCAGCCCGACAGGGTTTAATGAAAAACTGTTTTTT. Encoded protein: CASSPTGFNEKLFF.

This clonotype has more than one count but fewer than ten. The rearrangement joins TRBV29-1 to TRBJ1-2; D call uncertain. Germline loops: CDR1 SQVTM, CDR2 ANQGSEA. V lost 0 bases and J lost 6, with 11 bases in between. CDR3 length: 13 amino acids. The CDR3 reads CSVEDRWGDGYTF. The CDR3 DNA sequence: TGCAGCGTTGAAGATCGTTGGGGAGATGGCTACACCTTC.

The chain carries TRBV7-9 and TRBJ2-1; D is ambiguous. This CDR3 has 15 residues. Between the trimmed V and J ends, which lost 1 base and 8 bases, there was a span of 15 bases. CDR1 is SEHNR, CDR2 FQNEAQ, per germline (reference sequence). CDR3: CASSLVGSPSDEQFF. The CDR3 DNA reads as TGTGCCAGCAGCTTAGTCGGCTCCCCTTCGGATGAGCAGTTCTTC.

In DNA form, the CDR3 reads TGTGCCAGCAGTGTCGGAGCGGGGGGGGACAACACCGGGGAGCTGTTTTTT. It yields the protein CASSVGAGGDNTGELFF. V usage is TRBV25-1 and J usage is TRBJ2-2, with TRBD2 matching 10 bases. Per germline, CDR1 MGHDK and CDR2 SYGVNS. The V gene end was trimmed by 4 bases and the J gene end by 2 bases; junction bases not matched to a gene: 7. CDR3 size: 17 residues.

This clonotype was counted many times. This chain joins TRBV6-1 and TRBJ2-2, with TRBD1 matching over 7 bases. V was clipped by 6 bases and J by 7 bases; unmatched bases: 2. The CDR3 runs to 12 residues. The germline gives CDR1 MNHNS, CDR2 SASEGT. The CDR3 sequence: CASRQGYGELFF. The CDR3, as DNA: TGTGCCAGCAGACAGGGGTACGGGGAGCTGTTTTTT.